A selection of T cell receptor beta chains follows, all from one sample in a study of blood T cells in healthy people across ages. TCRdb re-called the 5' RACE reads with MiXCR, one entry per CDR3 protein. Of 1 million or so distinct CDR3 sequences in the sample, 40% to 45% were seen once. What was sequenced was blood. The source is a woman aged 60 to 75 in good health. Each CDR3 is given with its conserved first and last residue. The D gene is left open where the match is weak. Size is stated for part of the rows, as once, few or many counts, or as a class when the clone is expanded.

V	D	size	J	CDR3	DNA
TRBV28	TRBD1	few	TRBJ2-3	CASSYLTGKWTDTQYF	TGTGCCAGCAGTTATCTGACAGGGAAGTGGACAGATACGCAGTATTTT
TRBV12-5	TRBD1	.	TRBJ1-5	CASGGGQGNQPQHF	TGTGCTAGTGGCGGGGGACAGGGTAATCAGCCCCAGCATTTT
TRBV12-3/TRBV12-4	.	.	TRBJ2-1	CASSPAKVEQFF	TGTGCCAGCAGTCCCGCTAAGGTTGAGCAGTTCTTC
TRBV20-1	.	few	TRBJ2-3	CSARDLSGRTDTQYF	TGCAGTGCTAGAGATCTAAGCGGTCGCACAGATACGCAGTATTTT
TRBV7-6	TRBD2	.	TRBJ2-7	CASSPPGLETEQYF	TGTGCCAGCAGCCCGCCGGGACTAGAAACCGAGCAGTACTTC
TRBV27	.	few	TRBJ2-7	CATGVGGGNYEQYF	TGTGCCACCGGAGTCGGAGGAGGGAACTACGAGCAGTACTTC
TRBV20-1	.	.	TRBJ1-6	CSDRQGRENSPLHF	TGCAGTGACCGCCAGGGGAGGGAAAATTCACCCCTCCACTTT
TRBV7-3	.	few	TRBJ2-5	CASSLTAGSETQYF	TGTGCCAGCAGCTTAACTGCGGGTTCAGAGACCCAGTACTTC
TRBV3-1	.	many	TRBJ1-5	CASSQGRQSGTQHF	TGTGCCAGCAGCCAAGGTCGGCAGAGCGGAACCCAGCATTTT
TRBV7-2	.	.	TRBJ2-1	CASRDSFPGQAYNEQFF	TGTGCCAGCAGGGATTCGTTTCCGGGACAAGCCTACAATGAGCAGTTCTTC
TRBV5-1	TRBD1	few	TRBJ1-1	CASSLRTGGGTEAFF	TGCGCCAGCAGCTTAAGGACAGGGGGAGGCACTGAAGCTTTCTTT
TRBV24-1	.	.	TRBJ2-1	CATSKGQLNEQFF	TGTGCCACCAGCAAGGGACAACTAAATGAGCAGTTCTTC
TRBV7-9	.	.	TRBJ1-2	CASSLSGIDGYTF	TGTGCCAGCAGCTTATCAGGGATCGATGGCTACACCTTC
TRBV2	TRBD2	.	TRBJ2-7	CVSSGGTLSSYEQYF	TGTGTCAGCAGCGGGGGGACTTTGAGCTCCTACGAGCAGTACTTC
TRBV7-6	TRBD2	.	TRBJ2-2	CASSLEAGAGFTGELFF	TGTGCCAGCAGCTTAGAGGCGGGAGCGGGGTTCACCGGGGAGCTGTTTTTT
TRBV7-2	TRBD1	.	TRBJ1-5	CASSLRGQNNQPQHF	TGTGCCAGCAGCCTTCGGGGACAGAACAATCAGCCCCAGCATTTT
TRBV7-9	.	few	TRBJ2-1	CASSPIARSAYNEQFF	TGTGCCAGCAGCCCCATAGCGAGAAGCGCGTACAATGAGCAGTTCTTC
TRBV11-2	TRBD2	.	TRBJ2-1	CASSLRLAGGRNEQFF	TGTGCCAGCAGCCTTCGACTAGCGGGAGGGCGAAATGAGCAGTTCTTC
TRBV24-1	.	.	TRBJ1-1	CATSENRSLFREAFF	TGTGCCACCAGTGAAAACAGGTCCCTCTTTCGTGAAGCTTTCTTT
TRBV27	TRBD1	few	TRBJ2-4	CASSTGEPKNIQYF	TGTGCCAGCAGCACAGGGGAGCCCAAAAACATTCAGTACTTC
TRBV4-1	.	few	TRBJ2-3	CASSQEGRDTQYF	TGCGCCAGCAGCCAGGAAGGGAGGGATACGCAGTATTTT
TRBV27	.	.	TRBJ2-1	CASSLIPLGPETPLHNEQFF	TGTGCCAGCAGTTTAATCCCACTAGGACCAGAAACACCTTTACACAATGAGCAGTTCTTC
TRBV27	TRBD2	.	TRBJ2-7	CASSPLVAGASYNEQYF	TGTGCCAGCAGTCCGCTGGTAGCGGGAGCGTCCTACAATGAGCAGTACTTC
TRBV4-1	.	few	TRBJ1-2	CASSQERTGNYGYTF	TGCGCCAGCAGCCAAGAAAGGACCGGGAACTATGGCTACACCTTC
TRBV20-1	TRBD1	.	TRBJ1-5	CSARTGTVINQPQHF	TGCAGTGCTAGAACCGGGACAGTTATCAATCAGCCCCAGCATTTT
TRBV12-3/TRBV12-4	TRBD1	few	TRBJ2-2	CASRDRGGTGELFF	TGTGCCAGCAGAGACAGGGGCGGCACCGGGGAGCTGTTTTTT
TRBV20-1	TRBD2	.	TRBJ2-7	CSAFQGGRSEQYF	TGCAGTGCTTTCCAAGGCGGGAGAAGCGAGCAGTACTTC